The clone carrying this T cell receptor (beta chain) was observed a few times. This sample is drawn from a study of blood T cell repertoires in COVID-19. The germline gives CDR1 SGHDT, CDR2 YYEEEE. The CDR3 runs to 13 residues. The V end was cut by 2 bases, the J end by 8 bases, with 11 bases between. Data came from immunoSEQ multiplex PCR; TCRdb stores just in-frame clones and leaves some out. The data hold under 250,000 clones, with 80% observed a single time. The V call is TRBV5-6, the J call TRBJ2-1, with D unclear. Material for sequencing was peripheral blood. This TCR was sampled from a woman aged 70 to 79 with acute or convalescent COVID-19. CDR3 region: CASSFLSKDEQFF. CDR3 coding DNA: TGTGCCAGCAGCTTTCTTAGTAAAGATGAGCAGTTCTTC.